This is a list of T cell receptor beta chains from one sample in a study of blood T cell repertoires in COVID-19. Some clones are missing from TCRdb's copy, which holds only in-frame ones; the method was immunoSEQ multiplex PCR. The sample has about 200,000 clones, around four fifths seen once. The sequencing sample was made of peripheral blood. The receptors here all came from a man aged 60 to 69 with COVID-19, enrolled during active disease. Each CDR3 is given with its conserved first and last residue. Each record gives: D gene, clone size, J gene, V gene, CDR3 DNA, CDR3 protein. A D gene is named only where the DNA matches it firmly. Clone size is shown for a subset of rows, as once, few, many or a class of expanded clone.

.	.	TRBJ1-2	TRBV7-9	TGTGCCAGCAGCTTATCGGAGGGGTATGGCTACACCTTC	CASSLSEGYGYTF
.	.	TRBJ1-1	TRBV11-2	TGTGCCAGCAGCCCGTCAGGGGACACTGAAGCTTTCTTT	CASSPSGDTEAFF
.	.	TRBJ2-1	TRBV27	TGTGCCAGCAGTTTACAACGGAATGAGCAGTTCTTC	CASSLQRNEQFF
.	.	TRBJ1-2	TRBV7-9	TGTGCCAGCAGCTTTTCTAACAGCTTGCGTTCCTACACCTTC	CASSFSNSLRSYTF
.	.	TRBJ1-1	TRBV5-1	TGCGCCAGCAGCTTGGTCGGTCAAGTTAACACTGAAGCTTTCTTT	CASSLVGQVNTEAFF
.	.	TRBJ2-5	TRBV5-5	TGTGCCAGCAGCGCAGTAGGGGGAACACAAGAGACCCAGTACTTC	CASSAVGGTQETQYF
.	.	TRBJ2-3	TRBV19	TGTGCCAGTAGTACGGGACAATTAGGGGGTACGCAGTATTTT	CASSTGQLGGTQYF
TRBD1	few	TRBJ1-4	TRBV5-1	TGCGCCAGCAGCTTCTTTGGGACAGGGGGTAATGAAAAACTGTTTTTT	CASSFFGTGGNEKLFF
.	.	TRBJ1-6	TRBV2	TGTGCCAGCAGTGAAGATGTGGGCGGACATACTTCACCCCTCCACTTT	CASSEDVGGHTSPLHF
TRBD2	.	TRBJ2-7	TRBV4-2	TGTGCCAGCAGTCTCACCTCCGGGGGGACCTCCTACGAGCAGTACTTC	CASSLTSGGTSYEQYF
TRBD1	.	TRBJ1-1	TRBV30	TGTGCCTGGATAAGGGGGCTGAACACTGAAGCTTTCTTT	CAWIRGLNTEAFF
.	.	TRBJ2-1	TRBV7-9	TGTGCCAGCAGCTTAGATTATTCCTGGCGGTCGAGCTCCTACAATGAGCAGTTCTTC	CASSLDYSWRSSSYNEQFF
.	.	TRBJ2-1	TRBV7-3	TGTGCCAGCAGCTTAATACGACTACCCTACAATGAGCAGTTCTTC	CASSLIRLPYNEQFF
TRBD1	.	TRBJ1-1	TRBV29-1	TGCAGCGCCAAAAAACAGGGGGCGGGGACTGAAGCTTTCTTT	CSAKKQGAGTEAFF
.	.	TRBJ1-2	TRBV7-9	TGTGTCATCACGGCAGTTAACTATGGCTACACCTTC	CVITAVNYGYTF
TRBD2	.	TRBJ2-3	TRBV5-4	TGTGCCAGCAGCATCGGGACTAAGACAGATACGCAGTATTTT	CASSIGTKTDTQYF
.	.	TRBJ1-4	TRBV5-1	TGCGCCAGCAGCCCTTCGGTGACTAATGAAAAACTGTTTTTT	CASSPSVTNEKLFF
TRBD1	.	TRBJ1-2	TRBV7-9	TGTGCCAGCAGCTTAGCCGCAGGGGGCCATAAGTCTAACTATGGCTACACCTTC	CASSLAAGGHKSNYGYTF
TRBD2	few	TRBJ2-2	TRBV6-5	TGTGCCAGCAGACTAGCGGGAGGTCCCGGGGAGCTGTTTTTT	CASRLAGGPGELFF
.	.	TRBJ2-7	TRBV5-4	TGTGCCAGCAGCTTGAAGCCGCTAACGGACGAGCAGTACTTC	CASSLKPLTDEQYF
TRBD2	few	TRBJ2-4	TRBV24-1	TGTGCCACCAGTGGGACTAGTGGGAACATTCAGTACTTC	CATSGTSGNIQYF
.	.	TRBJ2-4	TRBV5-5	TGTGCCAGCAGCTTGAGGGGAAACATTCAGTACTTC	CASSLRGNIQYF
.	.	TRBJ1-5	TRBV19	TGTGCCAGTAGCGTGGTTGGAGCTGGCGTTAGCAATCAGCCCCAGCATTTT	CASSVVGAGVSNQPQHF
.	.	TRBJ1-3	TRBV5-1	TGCGCCAGCAGCTACGCAGACACCACCTCTGGAAACACCATATATTTT	CASSYADTTSGNTIYF
.	.	TRBJ2-5	TRBV29-1	TGCAGCTCTGAAACAGGGTCTAGGGAGACCCAGTACTTC	CSSETGSRETQYF
TRBD1	once	TRBJ1-2	TRBV13	TGTGCCAGCAGCGCCTACAGGGGGGCTAACTATGGCTACACCTTC	CASSAYRGANYGYTF
TRBD1	.	TRBJ1-5	TRBV27	TGTGCCAGCAGTTCCTGGACAGGGTTGGGCAATCAGCCCCAGCATTTT	CASSSWTGLGNQPQHF
.	.	TRBJ1-6	TRBV6-1	TGTGCCAGCAGTGACAAAACCCGGGAGTATAATTCACCCCTCCACTTT	CASSDKTREYNSPLHF
TRBD1	.	TRBJ1-1	TRBV19	TGTGCCAGTAGTATAGGGGGACAGGCGCCGAACACTGAAGCTTTCTTT	CASSIGGQAPNTEAFF
.	.	TRBJ2-1	TRBV19	TGTGCCAGTACGGGGTTCAATGAGCAGTTCTTC	CASTGFNEQFF
.	few	TRBJ1-6	TRBV2	TGTGCCAGCAGTGGGAGGACGGCCAATTCACCCCTCCACTTT	CASSGRTANSPLHF
.	.	TRBJ2-1	TRBV7-2	TGTGCCAGCAGCTTAGGGCCCAGGGATGAGCAGTTCTTC	CASSLGPRDEQFF
.	.	TRBJ1-5	TRBV10-2	TGCGCCAGCGGCAGGGATTCGCAGCCCCAGCATTTT	CASGRDSQPQHF
.	once	TRBJ1-6	TRBV10-2	TGCGCCAGCAGTCTACTAAAGGGAGCTTGGGATAATTCACCCCTCCACTTT	CASSLLKGAWDNSPLHF
.	few	TRBJ1-2	TRBV12-3/TRBV12-4	TGTGCCAGCAGTTTACGGCCAGGCTATGGCTACACCTTC	CASSLRPGYGYTF
TRBD2	.	TRBJ2-5	TRBV7-8	TGTGCCAGCACCGGGACTAGCGAACAAGAGACCCAGTACTTC	CASTGTSEQETQYF
.	.	TRBJ1-3	TRBV27	TGTGCCAGCAGTTTTGCCCACAGGGGAAACACCATATATTTT	CASSFAHRGNTIYF
.	.	TRBJ1-3	TRBV30	TGTGCCTGGAGTAGGGGGAACACCATATATTTT	CAWSRGNTIYF
TRBD1	.	TRBJ1-1	TRBV18	TGTGCCAGCTCACCTACAGGGGACATGAACACTGAAGCTTTCTTT	CASSPTGDMNTEAFF
TRBD1	.	TRBJ2-1	TRBV27	TGTGCCAGCAGACGAAGACAGGGGGTTTACAATGAGCAGTTCTTC	CASRRRQGVYNEQFF
.	.	TRBJ2-1	TRBV10-1	TGCGCCAGCAATTCGACAGTCGACCTAAACAATGAGCAGTTCTTC	CASNSTVDLNNEQFF
.	.	TRBJ1-2	TRBV6-5	TGTGCCAGCAGTTCCGACTATGGCTACACCTTC	CASSSDYGYTF
.	.	TRBJ2-6	TRBV11-3	TGTGCCAGCAGCTTAGAATCTGGAGTCTCTGGGGCCAACGTCCTGACTTTC	CASSLESGVSGANVLTF
.	.	TRBJ2-7	TRBV3-1/TRBV3-2	TGTGCCAGCAGCCAAGCGAGTGGACAGATCTACGAGCAGTACTTC	CASSQASGQIYEQYF
TRBD1	.	TRBJ2-7	TRBV7-9	TGTGCCAGCAGCTCCACTGCCGGGACAGTCATATACGAGCAGTACTTC	CASSSTAGTVIYEQYF
TRBD2	.	TRBJ2-6	TRBV5-4	TGTGCCAGCAGCTTGGCAGGGAGGGCTGGGGCCAACGTCCTGACTTTC	CASSLAGRAGANVLTF
TRBD1	few	TRBJ1-3	TRBV27	TGTGCCAGCAGCACAGGGGGCGCGGGAAACACCATATATTTT	CASSTGGAGNTIYF
.	.	TRBJ1-3	TRBV4-1	TGCGCCAGCAGCCAAGAGACGGCGGCAGTCTCTGGAAACACCATATATTTT	CASSQETAAVSGNTIYF
.	.	TRBJ2-3	TRBV5-1	TGCGCCAGCAGCTTGAAAACAGGATCCACAGATACGCAGTATTTT	CASSLKTGSTDTQYF
.	.	TRBJ1-4	TRBV29-1	TGCAGCGTTGGGTATGACAGACTCAGCCCTAATGAAAAACTGTTTTTT	CSVGYDRLSPNEKLFF
.	.	TRBJ1-2	TRBV28	TGTGCCAGCAGTTTATGGCGGGGCGGAATTTATGGCTACACCTTC	CASSLWRGGIYGYTF
TRBD1	.	TRBJ1-2	TRBV10-3	TGTGCCATCAGTGCGGTTGACAGGGGGCTCTATGGCTACACCTTC	CAISAVDRGLYGYTF
TRBD2	.	TRBJ2-1	TRBV11-2	TGTGCCAGCAGCTTAGTTTCAGGAGCGGGGTATGCCTACAATGAGCAGTTCTTC	CASSLVSGAGYAYNEQFF
TRBD2	.	TRBJ2-3	TRBV19	TGTGCCAGTAGGCTAGCGGGAGGGCCTCCAGATACGCAGTATTTT	CASRLAGGPPDTQYF
TRBD1	once	TRBJ1-1	TRBV7-2	TGTGCCAGCAGACTACCGCCAGGGGGCCAAGCTTTCTTT	CASRLPPGGQAFF
TRBD1	.	TRBJ1-6	TRBV28	TGTGCCAGCAGTTCGACAGGGGTCAATTCACCCCTCCACTTT	CASSSTGVNSPLHF
.	.	TRBJ2-7	TRBV3-1/TRBV3-2	TGTGCCAGCAGCTCCGGGTACGAGCAGTACTTC	CASSSGYEQYF
TRBD1	.	TRBJ2-1	TRBV27	TGTGCCAGCAGTTTATCGGGACAGGGCTCCTACAATGAGCAGTTCTTC	CASSLSGQGSYNEQFF
TRBD1	few	TRBJ1-1	TRBV5-1	TGCGCCAGCAGCTTGGGTTTACAGGGGGCTTTCGCTGAAGCTTTCTTT	CASSLGLQGAFAEAFF
TRBD1	.	TRBJ1-2	TRBV9	TGTGCCAGCAGCGCGCAGGGGGTGGCGTATGGCTACACCTTC	CASSAQGVAYGYTF